Only a few counts were recorded for the clone carrying this T cell receptor (beta chain). What it binds is not known. Constant-segment primers served in 5'RACE that generated TCR alpha and TCR beta cDNA libraries bearing sample barcodes and UMIs. Via MiXCR, TCRdb re-called the 5' RACE reads, giving one row per CDR3 protein. The profile shows over 400,000 distinct CDR3 sequences, 20% to 30% of them singletons. These data are taken from a study of T-cell memory formation after mild COVID-19. Study findings and constraints: Within pre-infection memory, some responding clones were found, suggesting cross-reactive memory joined.

The germline V gene has CDR1 SGHTA and CDR2 FQGTGA. The V gene end was trimmed by 5 bases and the J gene end by 11 bases; junction bases not matched to a gene: 4. This CDR3 contains 13 residues. The sequenced sample consisted of PBMCs or a T cell subset sorted from them (not recorded which). The sequence derives from an adult woman who had mild COVID-19 (a few samples of this study predate the infection). Cell type and time point are not known. The chain couples TRBV7-3 to TRBJ2-3; 13 positions match TRBD2. The CDR3 reads CASSTGTSGMQYF. The CDR3 DNA sequence: TGTGCCAGCAGCACCGGGACTAGCGGGATGCAGTATTTT.